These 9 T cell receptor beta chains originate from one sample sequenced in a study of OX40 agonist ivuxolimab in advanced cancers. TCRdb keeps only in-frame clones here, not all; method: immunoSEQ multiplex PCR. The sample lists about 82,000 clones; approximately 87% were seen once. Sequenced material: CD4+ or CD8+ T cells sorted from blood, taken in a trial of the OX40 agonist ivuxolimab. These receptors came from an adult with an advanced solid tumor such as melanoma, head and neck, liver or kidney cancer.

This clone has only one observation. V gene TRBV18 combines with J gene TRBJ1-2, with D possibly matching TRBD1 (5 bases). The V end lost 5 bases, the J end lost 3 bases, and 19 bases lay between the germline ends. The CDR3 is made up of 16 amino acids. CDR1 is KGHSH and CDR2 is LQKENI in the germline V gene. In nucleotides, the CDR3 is TGTGCCAGCTCAACGACACAGGAGGGAGTGTACTATGGCTACACCTTC. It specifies CASSTTQEGVYYGYTF.

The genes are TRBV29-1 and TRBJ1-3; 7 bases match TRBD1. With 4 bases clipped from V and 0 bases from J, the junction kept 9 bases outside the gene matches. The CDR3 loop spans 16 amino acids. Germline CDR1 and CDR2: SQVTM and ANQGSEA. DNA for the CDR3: TGCAGCGTTGCCCCGCAGGGGGTTCGCTCTGGAAACACCATATATTTT. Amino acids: CSVAPQGVRSGNTIYF.

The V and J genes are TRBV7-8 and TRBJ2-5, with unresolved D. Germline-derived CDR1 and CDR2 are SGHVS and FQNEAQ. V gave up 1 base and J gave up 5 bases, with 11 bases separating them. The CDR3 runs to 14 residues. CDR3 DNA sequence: TGTGCCAGCAGCTTAGTCACGGCCCGGGAGACCCAGTACTTC. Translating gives CASSLVTARETQYF.

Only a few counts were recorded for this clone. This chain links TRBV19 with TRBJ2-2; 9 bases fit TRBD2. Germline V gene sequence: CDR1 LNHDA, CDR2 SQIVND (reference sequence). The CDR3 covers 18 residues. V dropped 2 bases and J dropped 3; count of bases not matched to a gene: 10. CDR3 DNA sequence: TGTGCCAGTAGTATACGTCTGATAGCGGGGGCCGACACCGGGGAGCTGTTTTTT. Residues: CASSIRLIAGADTGELFF.

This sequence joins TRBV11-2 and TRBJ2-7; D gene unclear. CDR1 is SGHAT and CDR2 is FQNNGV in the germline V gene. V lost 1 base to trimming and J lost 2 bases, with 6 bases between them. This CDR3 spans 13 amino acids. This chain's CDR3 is CASSLGRTYEQYF. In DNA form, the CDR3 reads TGTGCCAGCAGCTTAGGCAGAACCTACGAGCAGTACTTC. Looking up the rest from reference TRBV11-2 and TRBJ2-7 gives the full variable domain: EAGVAQSPRYKIIEKRQSVAFWCNPISGHATLYWYQQILGQGPKLLIQFQNNGVVDDSQLPKDRFSAERLKGVDSTLKIQPAKLEDSAVYLCASSLGRTYEQYFGPGTRLTVT.

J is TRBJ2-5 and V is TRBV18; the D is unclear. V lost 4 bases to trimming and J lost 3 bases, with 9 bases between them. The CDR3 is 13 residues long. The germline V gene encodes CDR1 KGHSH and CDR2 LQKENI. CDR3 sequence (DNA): TGTGCCAGCTCACAACCACTAAAAGAGACCCAGTACTTC. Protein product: CASSQPLKETQYF.

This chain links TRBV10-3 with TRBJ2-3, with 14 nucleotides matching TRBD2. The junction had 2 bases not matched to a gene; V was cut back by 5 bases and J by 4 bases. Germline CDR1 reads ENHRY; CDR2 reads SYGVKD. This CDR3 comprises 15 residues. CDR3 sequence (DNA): TGTGCCATCAGTACGACTAGCGGGGGGGCAGATACGCAGTATTTT. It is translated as CAISTTSGGADTQYF.

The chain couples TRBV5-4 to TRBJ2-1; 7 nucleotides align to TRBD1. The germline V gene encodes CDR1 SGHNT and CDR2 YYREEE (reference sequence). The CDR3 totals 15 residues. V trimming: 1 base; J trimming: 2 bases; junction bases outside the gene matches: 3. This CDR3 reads CASSLTGAAYNEQFF. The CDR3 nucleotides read TGTGCCAGCAGCTTGACAGGGGCGGCCTACAATGAGCAGTTCTTC.

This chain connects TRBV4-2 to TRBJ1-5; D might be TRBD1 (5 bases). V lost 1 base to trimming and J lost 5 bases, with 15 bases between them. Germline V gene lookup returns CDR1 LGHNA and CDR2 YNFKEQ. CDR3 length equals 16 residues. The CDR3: CASSQVSAGRDQPQHF. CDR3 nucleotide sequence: TGTGCCAGCAGCCAAGTCTCGGCAGGGAGGGATCAGCCCCAGCATTTT.